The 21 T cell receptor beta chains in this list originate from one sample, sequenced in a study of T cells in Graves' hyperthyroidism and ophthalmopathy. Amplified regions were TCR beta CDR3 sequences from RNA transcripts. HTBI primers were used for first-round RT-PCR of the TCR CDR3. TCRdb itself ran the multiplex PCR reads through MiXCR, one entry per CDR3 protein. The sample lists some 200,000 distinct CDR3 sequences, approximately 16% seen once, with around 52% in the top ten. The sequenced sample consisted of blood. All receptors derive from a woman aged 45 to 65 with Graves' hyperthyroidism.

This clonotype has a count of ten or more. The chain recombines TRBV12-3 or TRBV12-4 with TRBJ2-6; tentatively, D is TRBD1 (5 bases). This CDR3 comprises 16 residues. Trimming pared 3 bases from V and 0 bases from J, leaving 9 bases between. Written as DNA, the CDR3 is TGTGCCAGCAGTTTCCAGGGAAGCTCTGGGGCCAACGTCCTGACTTTC. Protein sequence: CASSFQGSSGANVLTF.

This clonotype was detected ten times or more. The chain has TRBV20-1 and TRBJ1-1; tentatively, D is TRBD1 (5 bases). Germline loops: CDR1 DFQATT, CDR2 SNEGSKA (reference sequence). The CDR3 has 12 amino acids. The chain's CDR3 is CSGTRRNTEAFF. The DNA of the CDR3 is TGCAGCGGGACCAGGAGGAACACTGAAGCTTTCTTT.

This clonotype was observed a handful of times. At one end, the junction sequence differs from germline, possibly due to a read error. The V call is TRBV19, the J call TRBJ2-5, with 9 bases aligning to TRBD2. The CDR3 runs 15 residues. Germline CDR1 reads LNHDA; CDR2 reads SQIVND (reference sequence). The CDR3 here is CASSTGGRAQGTQYF. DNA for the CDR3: TGTGCCAGTAGTACGGGCGGGAGGGCTCAAGGGACCCAGTACTTC.

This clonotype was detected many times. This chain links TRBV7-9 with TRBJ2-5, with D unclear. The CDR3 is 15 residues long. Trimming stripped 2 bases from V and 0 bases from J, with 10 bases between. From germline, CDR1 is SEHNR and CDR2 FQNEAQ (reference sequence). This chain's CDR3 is CASSLFPPYQETQYF. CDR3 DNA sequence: TGTGCCAGCAGCTTATTTCCCCCGTACCAAGAGACCCAGTACTTC.

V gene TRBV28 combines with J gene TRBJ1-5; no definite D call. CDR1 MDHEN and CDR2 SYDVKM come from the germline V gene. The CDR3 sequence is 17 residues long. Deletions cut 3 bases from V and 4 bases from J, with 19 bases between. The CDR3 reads CASSLGLGMGLNQPQHF. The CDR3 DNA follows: TGTGCCAGCAGTTTGGGTTTGGGGATGGGCCTTAATCAGCCCCAGCATTTT.

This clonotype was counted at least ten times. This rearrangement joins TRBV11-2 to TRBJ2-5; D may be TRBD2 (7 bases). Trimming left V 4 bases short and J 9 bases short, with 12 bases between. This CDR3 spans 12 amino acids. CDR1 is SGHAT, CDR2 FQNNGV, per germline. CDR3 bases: TGTGCCAGCAGCTGGGGAGGGGGGTCCCAGTACTTC. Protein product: CASSWGGGSQYF.

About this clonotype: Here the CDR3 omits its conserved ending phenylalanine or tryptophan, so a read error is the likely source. The CDR3 sequence is CASNPTRDYGYTL. Written as DNA, the CDR3 is TGTGCCAGTAACCCGACACGAGACTATGGCTACACCCTC. The V gene is TRBV19, the J gene TRBJ1-2, with no clear D. Germline CDR1 and CDR2: LNHDA and SQIVND (reference sequence). This CDR3 spans 13 amino acids. The V end was cut by 7 bases, the J end by 3 bases, with 12 bases between.

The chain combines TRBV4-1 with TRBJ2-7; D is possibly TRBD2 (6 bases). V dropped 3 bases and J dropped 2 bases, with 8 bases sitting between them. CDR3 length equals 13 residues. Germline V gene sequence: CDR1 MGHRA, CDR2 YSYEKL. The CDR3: CASSHGTAYEQYF. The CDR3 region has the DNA TGCGCCAGCAGCCACGGGACTGCCTACGAGCAGTACTTC.

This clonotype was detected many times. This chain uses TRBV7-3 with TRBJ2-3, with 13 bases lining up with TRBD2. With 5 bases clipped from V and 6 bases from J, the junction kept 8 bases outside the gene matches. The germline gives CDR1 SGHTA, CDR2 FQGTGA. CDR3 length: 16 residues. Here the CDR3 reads CASSMGLAGPPDTQYF. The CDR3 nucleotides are TGTGCCAGCAGCATGGGACTAGCGGGACCACCCGATACGCAGTATTTT.

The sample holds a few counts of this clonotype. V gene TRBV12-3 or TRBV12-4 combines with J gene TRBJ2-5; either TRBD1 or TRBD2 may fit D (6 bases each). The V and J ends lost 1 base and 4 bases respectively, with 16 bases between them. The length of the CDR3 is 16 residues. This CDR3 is CASSLGQAGGSETQYF. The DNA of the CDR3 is TGTGCCAGCAGTTTAGGCCAAGCCGGGGGCTCAGAGACCCAGTACTTC.

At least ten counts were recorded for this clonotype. CDR3 loop: CASSPGQGDNQPQHF. DNA for the CDR3: TGTGCCAGCAGTCCGGGACAGGGGGACAATCAGCCCCAGCATTTT. The chain links TRBV27 to TRBJ1-5; 11 bases map to TRBD1. The length of the CDR3 is 15 residues. Germline V gives CDR1 MNHEY, CDR2 SMNVEV (reference sequence). V shed 5 bases and J 3 bases; nucleotides not matched to a gene: 3.

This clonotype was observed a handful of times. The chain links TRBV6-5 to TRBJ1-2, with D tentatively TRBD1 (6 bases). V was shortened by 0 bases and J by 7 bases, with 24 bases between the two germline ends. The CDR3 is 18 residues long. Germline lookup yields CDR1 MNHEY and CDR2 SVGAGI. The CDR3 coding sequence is TGTGCCAGCAGTTACTCGAGCGACAGGCTTAGTCTAACTGTTGGCTACACCTTC. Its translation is CASSYSSDRLSLTVGYTF.

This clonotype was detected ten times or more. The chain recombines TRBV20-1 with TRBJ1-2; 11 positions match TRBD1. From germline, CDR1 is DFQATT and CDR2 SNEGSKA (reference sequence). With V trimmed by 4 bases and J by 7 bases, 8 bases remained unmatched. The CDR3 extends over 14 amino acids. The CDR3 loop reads CSATGGQGAGGYTF. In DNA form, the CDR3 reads TGCAGTGCTACCGGAGGACAGGGGGCAGGTGGCTACACCTTC.

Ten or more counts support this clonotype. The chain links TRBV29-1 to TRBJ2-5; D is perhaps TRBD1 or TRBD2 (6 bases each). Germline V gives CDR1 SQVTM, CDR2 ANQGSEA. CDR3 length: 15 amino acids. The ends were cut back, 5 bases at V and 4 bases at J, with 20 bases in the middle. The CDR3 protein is CSVPPTGGISETQYF. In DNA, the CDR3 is TGCAGCGTTCCCCCGACAGGAGGGATTTCAGAGACCCAGTACTTC.

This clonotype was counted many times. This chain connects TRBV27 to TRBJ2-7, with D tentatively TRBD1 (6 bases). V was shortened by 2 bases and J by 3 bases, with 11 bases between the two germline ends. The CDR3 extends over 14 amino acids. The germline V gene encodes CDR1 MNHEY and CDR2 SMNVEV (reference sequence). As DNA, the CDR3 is TGTGCCAGCAGTTTAGGACAGATTGACTACGAGCAGTACTTC. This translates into CASSLGQIDYEQYF.

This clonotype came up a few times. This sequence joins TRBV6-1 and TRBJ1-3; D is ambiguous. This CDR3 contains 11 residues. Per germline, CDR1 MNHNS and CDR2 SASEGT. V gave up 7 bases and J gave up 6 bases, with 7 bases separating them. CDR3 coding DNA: TGTGCCAGCAAGGACGTAAACACCATATATTTT. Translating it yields CASKDVNTIYF.

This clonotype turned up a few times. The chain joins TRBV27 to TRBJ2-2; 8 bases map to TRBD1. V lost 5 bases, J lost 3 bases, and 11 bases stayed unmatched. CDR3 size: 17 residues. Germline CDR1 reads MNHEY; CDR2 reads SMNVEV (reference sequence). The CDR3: CASSPRGTGRDTGELFF. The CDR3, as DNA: TGTGCCAGCAGTCCCCGAGGGACAGGAAGGGACACCGGGGAGCTGTTTTTT.

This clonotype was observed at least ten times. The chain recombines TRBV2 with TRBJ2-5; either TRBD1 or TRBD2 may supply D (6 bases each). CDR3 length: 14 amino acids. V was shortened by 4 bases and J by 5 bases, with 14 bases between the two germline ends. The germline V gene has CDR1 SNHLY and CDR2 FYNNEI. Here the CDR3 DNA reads TGTGCCAGCAGTGGATCCGGGGGCAGGGAGACCCAGTACTTC. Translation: CASSGSGGRETQYF.

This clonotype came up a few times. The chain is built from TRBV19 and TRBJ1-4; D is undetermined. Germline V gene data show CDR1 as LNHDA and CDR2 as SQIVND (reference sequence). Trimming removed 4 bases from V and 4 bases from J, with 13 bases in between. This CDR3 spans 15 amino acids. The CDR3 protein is CASSTQAQSNEKLFF. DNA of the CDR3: TGTGCCAGTAGTACCCAGGCTCAAAGTAATGAAAAACTGTTTTTT.

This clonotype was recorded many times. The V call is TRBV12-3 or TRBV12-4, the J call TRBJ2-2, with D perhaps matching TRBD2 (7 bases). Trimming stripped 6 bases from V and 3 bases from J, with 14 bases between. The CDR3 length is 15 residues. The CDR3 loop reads CASSRGGADTGELFF. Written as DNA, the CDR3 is TGTGCCAGCAGCCGAGGGGGGGCGGACACCGGGGAGCTGTTTTTT.

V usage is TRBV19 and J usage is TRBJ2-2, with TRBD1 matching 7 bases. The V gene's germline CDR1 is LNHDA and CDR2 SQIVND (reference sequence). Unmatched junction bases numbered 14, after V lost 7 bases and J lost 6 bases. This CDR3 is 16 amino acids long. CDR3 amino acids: CASTPTGETLPGELFF. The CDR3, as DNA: TGTGCCAGTACCCCAACAGGGGAAACCCTACCCGGGGAGCTGTTTTTT.